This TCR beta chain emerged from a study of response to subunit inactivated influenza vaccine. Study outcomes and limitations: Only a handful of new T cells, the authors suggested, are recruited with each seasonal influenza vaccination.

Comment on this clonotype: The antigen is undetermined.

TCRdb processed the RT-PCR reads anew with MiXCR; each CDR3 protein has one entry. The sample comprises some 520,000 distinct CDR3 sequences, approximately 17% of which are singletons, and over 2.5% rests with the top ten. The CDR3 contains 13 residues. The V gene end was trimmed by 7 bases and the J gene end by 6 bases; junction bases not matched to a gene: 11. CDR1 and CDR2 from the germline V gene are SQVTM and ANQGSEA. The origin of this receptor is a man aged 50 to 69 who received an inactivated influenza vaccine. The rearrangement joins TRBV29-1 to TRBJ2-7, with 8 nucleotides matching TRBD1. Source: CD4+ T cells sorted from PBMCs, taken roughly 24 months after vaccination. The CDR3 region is CSATGYTGGEQYF. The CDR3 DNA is TGCAGCGCGACCGGCTATACAGGGGGCGAGCAGTACTTC.